This T cell receptor beta chain comes out of a study of human T cells and chemical hapten exposure (dated by TCRdb to about 2021). For the study in its entirety: Libraries were combined into a pool for sequencing, and differences in TCR yield between samples came mainly from small differences in library volumes within the pool. From each blood RNA sample, both TCR alpha and TCR beta chains were sequenced. Peripheral blood TCR repertoire changes were tracked in vivo in alopecia patients during primary and secondary sensitization to the hapten diphenylcyclopropenone (DPC).

Worth noting for this clonotype: Its antigen remains undetermined. Per-base quality was not reported, and no clone a single base away is much larger than it.

The time point label here, explained by the study, means: healthy volunteer bleed at 6 weeks. Total RNA was extracted from unfractionated whole blood collected in Tempus Blood RNA tubes. Five healthy volunteers acted as controls for TCR sequencing and had blood drawn at day 0, 2 weeks and 6 weeks. There are 12 amino acids in the CDR3, from cysteine to phenylalanine inclusive. The read is trimmed to its CDR3 DNA, 36 bases read in frame from base 1. From the germline V gene, CDR1 is MDHEN and CDR2 is SYDVKM. The trim is 5 bases for V and 5 bases for J, with a gap of 7 bases between the germline ends. Overall results and qualifications from the work: The number of TCRs above 1 in 1000 frequency did not change with DPC sensitization; there was no evidence of global repertoire structure alterations. After repeated subsampling, the strength of the expansion versus patch-test correlation and the threshold at which it became significant changed.

The receptor library was made with RACE. Sequencing used a NextSeq 500. Library preparation attached unique molecular identifiers to individual cDNA molecules for quantitative, reproducible TCR counting. Processing in the source paper ran as follows. A median of around 100,000 TCRs per sample was observed, with a range of roughly 20,000 to 750,000. The Decombinator software suite was used to annotate V, J and CDR3 in the TCR reads. Every sample was subsampled to the same number of TCRs (28,000) for the PS versus PT1 abundance plots. TCRs were defined as expanded if absent before sensitization and observed at least eight times at the 2-week time point. TCRdb trimmed the raw reads at Q25, called clones with MiXCR and kept productive beta chains. Each record represents a unique CDR3 protein, reported with the most common genes and DNA among its rows. V and J calls and clone size were set by TCRdb, not the authors. Counted in this sample were around 47,000 distinct CDR3 sequences; about 4% of them appeared once. The ten largest account for 5.6% of the sample.

The chain employs TRBV28 and TRBJ1-5; confidence is insufficient to name the D gene. This receptor was identified in a human donor in good health. Some clones in this sample may be carry-over from other donors' samples. Sequencing was done on a sample of whole blood. CDR3 region: CASSVLYQPQHF. The DNA is TGTGCCAGCAGTGTTCTATATCAGCCCCAGCATTTT.